The 3 T cell receptor beta chains reported below all come from one sample, sequenced in a study of T cells in tuberculosis (dated by TCRdb to 2016 to 2019). The time point label, read with the paper, signifies: new active TB diagnosis, blood taken before or within 7 days of starting treatment. Libraries were made using the immunoSEQ multiplex PCR assay. TCRdb re-hosts the immuneACCESS table, in-frame sequences only. Its copies lack some clones; in the studies checked, an unresolved V gene accounts for under half of them, and the cause for the rest is not known. For this sample the table gives over 30,000 clones, of which 70% to 90% were detected only once. The ten biggest clones cover more than 4.5% of the sample. The input for sequencing was PBMCs, taken at tuberculosis diagnosis. These receptors all stem from an adult with tuberculosis.

The chain uses TRBV27 and TRBJ2-1, with a tentative D call TRBD2 (7 bases). The length of the CDR3 is 14 residues. Germline CDR1 reads MNHEY; CDR2 reads SMNVEV (reference sequence). Trimming cost V 4 bases and J 7 bases, with 14 bases left between them. The CDR3 bases are TGTGCCAGCAGTTCACGGGGGGCCGGGAATGAGCAGTTCTTC. Protein: CASSSRGAGNEQFF.

The chain employs TRBV7-9 and TRBJ2-7; 8 nucleotides line up with TRBD2. With V trimmed by 7 bases and J by 3 bases, 2 bases remained unmatched. There are 12 residues in the CDR3. CDR1 is SEHNR and CDR2 is FQNEAQ in the germline V gene (reference sequence). CDR3 protein: CASTGTSYEQYF. In nucleotides, the CDR3 is TGTGCCAGCACCGGGACTAGCTACGAGCAGTACTTC.

In its sample, this clone was seen once. The rearrangement uses TRBV5-4 and TRBJ2-5; 7 bases align to TRBD1. Germline trimming cut 2 bases from V and 2 bases from J; bases unmatched to any gene: 3. Germline V lookup: CDR1 SGHNT, CDR2 YYREEE (reference sequence). The CDR3 runs to 14 residues. CDR3 nucleotide sequence: TGTGCCAGCAGCTTACAGGGGCTGCAAGAGACCCAGTACTTC. Translation gives CASSLQGLQETQYF. Complete variable domain (other parts from reference TRBV5-4 and TRBJ2-5): ETGVTQSPTHLIKTRGQQVTLRCSSQSGHNTVSWYQQALGQGPQFIFQYYREEENGRGNFPPRFSGLQFPNYSSELNVNALELDDSALYLCASSLQGLQETQYFGPGTRLLVL.